This T cell receptor beta chain is from a study of T cell repertoires in aging, cancer and after chemotherapy. The overall study: Donors were grouped into six age bands spanning 30 or younger through 70 or older. Repeat sampling of healthy donors over several months to years showed clear clonal overlap. Notes on the study in general: Rebound thymic output was suggested by rising median generation probability during chemotherapy in each cancer cohort.

Rearranged V-D-J TRB sequences were amplified with a mixed TRB-A/B primer pool. One entry per CDR3 protein results from TCRdb running MiXCR on the multiplex PCR reads. The repertoire holds about 4,100 distinct CDR3 sequences, with roughly 25% as singletons. On this clonotype itself: The antigen remains undetermined.

This CDR3 contains 15 residues. The V end was cut by 0 bases, the J end by 8 bases, with 16 bases between. CDR1 and CDR2 (germline): MNHNS, SASEGT. Amplification of TCR beta used genomic DNA extracted from peripheral blood. Sequenced: blood. The chain carries TRBV6-1 and TRBJ1-2; D might be TRBD1 (5 bases). This TCR was sampled from a human donor in good health. The donor label of this sample is uncertain. For the CDR3, the DNA is TGTGCCAGCAGTGAAGCTCGACGAGGGGTCAGCGGCTACACCTTC. This sequence encodes CASSEARRGVSGYTF.